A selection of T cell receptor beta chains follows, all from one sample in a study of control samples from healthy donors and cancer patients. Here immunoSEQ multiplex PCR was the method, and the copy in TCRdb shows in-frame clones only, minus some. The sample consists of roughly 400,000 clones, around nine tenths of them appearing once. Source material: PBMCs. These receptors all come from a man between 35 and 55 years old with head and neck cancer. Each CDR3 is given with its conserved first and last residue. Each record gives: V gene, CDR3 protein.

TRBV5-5	CASSVRDGQAGDTQYF
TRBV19	CASSIGQGAYEQYF
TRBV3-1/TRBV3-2	CASSQDLTGGGYTF
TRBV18	CASSADRNTGELFF
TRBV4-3	CASSQRGWSDTQYF
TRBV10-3	CAISSVTASQETQYF
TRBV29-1	CSAPEGGVETQYF
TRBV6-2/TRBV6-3	CASSFGLAGGYNEQFF
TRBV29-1	CSVGLAGGRYEQYF
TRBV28	CASNGRGDSPLHF